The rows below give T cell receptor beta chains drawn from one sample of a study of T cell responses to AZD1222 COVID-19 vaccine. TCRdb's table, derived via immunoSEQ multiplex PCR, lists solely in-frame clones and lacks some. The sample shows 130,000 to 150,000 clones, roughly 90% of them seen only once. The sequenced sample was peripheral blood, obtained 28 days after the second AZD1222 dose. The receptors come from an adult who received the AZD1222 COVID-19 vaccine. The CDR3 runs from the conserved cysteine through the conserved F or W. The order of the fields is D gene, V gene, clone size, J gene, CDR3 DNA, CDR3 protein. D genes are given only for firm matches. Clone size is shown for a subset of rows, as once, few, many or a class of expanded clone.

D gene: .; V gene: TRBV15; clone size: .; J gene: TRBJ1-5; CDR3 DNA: TGTGCCACCAGCAGAGATTACAGGGCAGGGAGTTATAGCAATCAGCCCCAGCATTTT; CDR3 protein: CATSRDYRAGSYSNQPQHF
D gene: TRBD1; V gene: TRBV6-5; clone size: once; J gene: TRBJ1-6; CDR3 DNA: TGTGCCAGCAGTTACGGGGACAGGTTTAATTCACCCCTCCACTTT; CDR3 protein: CASSYGDRFNSPLHF
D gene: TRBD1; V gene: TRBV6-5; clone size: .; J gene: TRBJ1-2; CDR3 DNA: TGTGCCAGCAGTTACGGTCTGGGGCAGGGGGTCGGCTACACCTTC; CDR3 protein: CASSYGLGQGVGYTF
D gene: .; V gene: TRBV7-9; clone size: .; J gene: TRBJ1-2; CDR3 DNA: TGTGCCAGCAGCCCCGGGACGGAGGAAGGCTACACCTTC; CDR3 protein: CASSPGTEEGYTF
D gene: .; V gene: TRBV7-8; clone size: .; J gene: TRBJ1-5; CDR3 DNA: TGTGCCAGCAGCTCTGATAACGACTGGGACTCCCGAAGCCAGCCCCAGCATTTT; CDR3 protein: CASSSDNDWDSRSQPQHF
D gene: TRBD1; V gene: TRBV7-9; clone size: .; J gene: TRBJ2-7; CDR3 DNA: TGTGCCAGCAGCGCCGCCCGGGACAGGGGGCACTACGAGCAGTACTTC; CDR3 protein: CASSAARDRGHYEQYF
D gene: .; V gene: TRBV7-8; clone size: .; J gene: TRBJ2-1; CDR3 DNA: TGTGCCAGCAGCTCCCGGACGGACGAGCAGTTCTTC; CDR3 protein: CASSSRTDEQFF
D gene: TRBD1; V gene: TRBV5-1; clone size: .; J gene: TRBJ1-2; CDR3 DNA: TGCGCCAGCAGCCCGGACAGGGTAGGGGGCTACACCTTC; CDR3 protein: CASSPDRVGGYTF
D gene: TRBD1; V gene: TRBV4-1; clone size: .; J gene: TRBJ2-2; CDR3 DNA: TGCGCCAGCAGCCAAGGGGCCGGGACAGGGATGAACACCGGGGAGCTGTTTTTT; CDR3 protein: CASSQGAGTGMNTGELFF
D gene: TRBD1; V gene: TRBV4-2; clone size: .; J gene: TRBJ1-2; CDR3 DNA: TGTGCCAGCAGCCAAGGCGACAGGGTGAATTATGGCTACACCTTC; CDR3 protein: CASSQGDRVNYGYTF
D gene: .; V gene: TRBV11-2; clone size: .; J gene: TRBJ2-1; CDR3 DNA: TGTGCCAGCAGGAGCGGTAGCTCCTACAATGAGCAGTTCTTC; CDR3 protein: CASRSGSSYNEQFF
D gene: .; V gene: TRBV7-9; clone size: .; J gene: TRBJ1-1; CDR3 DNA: TGTGCCAGCACCCCTAGGACATTGAACACTGAAGCTTTCTTT; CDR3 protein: CASTPRTLNTEAFF
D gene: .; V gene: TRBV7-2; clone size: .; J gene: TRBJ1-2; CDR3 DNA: TGTGCCAGCACCCCCGGTGAAGGGTCCTATGGCTACACCTTC; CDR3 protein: CASTPGEGSYGYTF
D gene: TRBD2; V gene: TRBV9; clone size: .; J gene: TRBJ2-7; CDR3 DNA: TGTGCCAGCAGCGTAGCCGATAGCGGGAGGGGCTACGAGCAGTACTTC; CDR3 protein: CASSVADSGRGYEQYF
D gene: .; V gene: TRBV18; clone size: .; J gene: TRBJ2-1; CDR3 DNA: TGTGCCAGCTCACCGGCGCGGTACAATGAGCAGTTCTTC; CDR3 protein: CASSPARYNEQFF
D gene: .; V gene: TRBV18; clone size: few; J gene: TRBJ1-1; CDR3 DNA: TGTGCCAGCTCTCGGGGGGGGGCGAAGGTGAACACTGAAGCTTTCTTT; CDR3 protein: CASSRGGAKVNTEAFF
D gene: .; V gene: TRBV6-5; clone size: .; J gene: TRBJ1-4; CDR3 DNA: TGTGCCAGCAGTTACTCTGTCGGGGTGGGGAGTGAAAAACTGTTTTTT; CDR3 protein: CASSYSVGVGSEKLFF
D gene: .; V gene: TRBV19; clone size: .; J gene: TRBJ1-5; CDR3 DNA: TGTGCCAGTAGTATAATAGCAGGGGGCAATCAGCCCCAGCATTTT; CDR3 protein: CASSIIAGGNQPQHF
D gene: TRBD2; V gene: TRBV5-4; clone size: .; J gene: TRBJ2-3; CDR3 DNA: TGTGCCAGCAGCTTGGGTAGCGGGTACACAGATACGCAGTATTTT; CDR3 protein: CASSLGSGYTDTQYF
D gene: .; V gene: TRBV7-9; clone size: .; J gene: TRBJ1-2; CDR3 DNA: TGTGCCAGCAGCTTAGCTGGTGCCACGGACGGCTACACCTTC; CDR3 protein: CASSLAGATDGYTF
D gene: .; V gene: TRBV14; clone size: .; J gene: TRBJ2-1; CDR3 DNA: TGTGCCAGCAGCGACCCAACCCCTAGCAACAAGTACAATGAGCAGTTCTTC; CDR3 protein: CASSDPTPSNKYNEQFF
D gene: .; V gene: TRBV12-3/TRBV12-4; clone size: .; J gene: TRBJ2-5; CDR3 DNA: TGTGCCAGCAGTTTGGGAGAGACCCAGTACTTC; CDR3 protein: CASSLGETQYF
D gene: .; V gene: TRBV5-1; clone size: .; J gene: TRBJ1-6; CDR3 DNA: TGCGCCAGCAGCTTGCCAGGGGTCGATTCACCCCTCCACTTT; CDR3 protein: CASSLPGVDSPLHF
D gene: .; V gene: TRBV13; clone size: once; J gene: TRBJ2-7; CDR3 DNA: TGTGCCAGCAGCTCTTGGGGCCGGGACGAGCAGTACTTC; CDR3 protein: CASSSWGRDEQYF
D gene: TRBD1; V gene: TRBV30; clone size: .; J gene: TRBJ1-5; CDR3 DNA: TGTGCCTGGAGTCGGACAGGAGGGAGCAATCAGCCCCAGCATTTT; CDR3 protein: CAWSRTGGSNQPQHF
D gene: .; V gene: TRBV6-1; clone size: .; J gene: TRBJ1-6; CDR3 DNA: TGTGCCAGCAGTGAAGAGCATAATTCACCCCTCCACTTT; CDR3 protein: CASSEEHNSPLHF
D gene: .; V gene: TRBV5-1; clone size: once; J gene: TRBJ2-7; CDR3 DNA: TGCGCCAGCAGCTTGACTGGGGGGCCCTACGAGCAGTACTTC; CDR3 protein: CASSLTGGPYEQYF
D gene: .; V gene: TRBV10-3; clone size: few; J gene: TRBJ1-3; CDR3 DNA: TGTGCCATCAGTGAGTCGGACATGGCTGGAAACACCATATATTTT; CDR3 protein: CAISESDMAGNTIYF
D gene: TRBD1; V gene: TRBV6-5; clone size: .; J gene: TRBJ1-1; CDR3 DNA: TGTGCCAGCACCCCAAGGGGGCGGGGCACTGAAGCTTTCTTT; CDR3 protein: CASTPRGRGTEAFF
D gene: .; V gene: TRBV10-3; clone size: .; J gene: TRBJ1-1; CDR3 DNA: TGTGCCATCAGCAGAAACCAGGAGACATCTGAAGCTTTCTTT; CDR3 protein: CAISRNQETSEAFF
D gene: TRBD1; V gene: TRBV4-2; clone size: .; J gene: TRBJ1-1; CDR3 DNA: TGTGCCAGCAGCCTGACAGGGCCTCCTGACGGAGCTTTCTTT; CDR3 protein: CASSLTGPPDGAFF
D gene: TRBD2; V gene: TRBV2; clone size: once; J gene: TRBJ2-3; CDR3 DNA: TGTGCCAGCAGGGGGACAACTAGCGGCCCCCAGTATTTT; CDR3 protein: CASRGTTSGPQYF
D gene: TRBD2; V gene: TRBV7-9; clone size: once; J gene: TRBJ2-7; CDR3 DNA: TGTGCCAGCAGCTTAGGACTAGCGGGAGAAACTCTCTCCTACGAGCAGTACTTC; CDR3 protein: CASSLGLAGETLSYEQYF
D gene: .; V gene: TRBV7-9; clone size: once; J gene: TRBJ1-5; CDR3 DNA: TGTGCCAGCAGCTCCGGCGGAGGCGGGGGCCACAATCAGCCCCAGCATTTT; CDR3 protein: CASSSGGGGGHNQPQHF
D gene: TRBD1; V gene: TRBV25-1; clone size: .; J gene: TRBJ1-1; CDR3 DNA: TGTGCCAGCAGTGAATATTCCTCGGGACAGGGGGCGGCTTTCTTT; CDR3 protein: CASSEYSSGQGAAFF
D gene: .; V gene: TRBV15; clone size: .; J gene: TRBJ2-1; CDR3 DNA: TGTGCCACCAGCAGAGAAGGATTGAATGAGCAGTTCTTC; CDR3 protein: CATSREGLNEQFF
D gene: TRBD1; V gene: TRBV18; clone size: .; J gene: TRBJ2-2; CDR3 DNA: TGTGCCAGCTCACCACTCGGGACAGGGGGCTCCGGGGAGCTGTTTTTT; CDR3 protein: CASSPLGTGGSGELFF
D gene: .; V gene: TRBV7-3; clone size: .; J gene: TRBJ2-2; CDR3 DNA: TGTGCCAGCAGCTTAGGCAGCGGGGAGCTGTTTTTT; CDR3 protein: CASSLGSGELFF
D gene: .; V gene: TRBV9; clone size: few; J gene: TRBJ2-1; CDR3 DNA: TGTGCCAGCACCCTAACCGGGACTCCGATCAACAATGAGCAGTTCTTC; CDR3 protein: CASTLTGTPINNEQFF
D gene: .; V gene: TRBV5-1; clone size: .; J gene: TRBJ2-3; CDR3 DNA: TGCGCCAGCAGCTTGGTCGGAGGGGGCAGGCGAGACACAGATACGCAGTATTTT; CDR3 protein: CASSLVGGGRRDTDTQYF
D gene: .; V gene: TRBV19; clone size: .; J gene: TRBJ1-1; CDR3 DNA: TGTGCCAGTAGTATCCTGACAGGCTCTTGGGGTGAAGCTTTCTTT; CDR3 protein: CASSILTGSWGEAFF